The present TCR beta chain was sequenced within a study of blood T cell repertoires in COVID-19. Looking at the study overall: Sample material is recorded as cDNA or gDNA derived from T cells, B-cell-depleted T cells, or PBMCs.

The V end was cut by 5 bases, the J end by 2 bases, with 16 bases between. Germline V gene data show CDR1 as MGHRA and CDR2 as YSYEKL. This CDR3 has 15 amino acids. Methods used by the authors: Quantification of nucleated cells was approximated via reference gene primer amplification. TCRdb's table, derived via immunoSEQ multiplex PCR, lists solely in-frame clones and lacks some. D and trimming come from the DNA, and the V and J calls and clone size come from that table. The sample shows over 80,000 clones, roughly 86% of them seen only once. J is TRBJ2-7 and V is TRBV4-1; D is undetermined. This TCR was sampled from a human donor in a cohort sampled during active COVID-19. Sequenced: peripheral blood. CDR3 sequence: CASSEGQVPPYEQYF. The CDR3 DNA reads TGCGCCAGCAGCGAAGGGCAGGTTCCCCCCTACGAGCAGTACTTC.